The text below deals with one T cell receptor beta chain. Its antigen remains unidentified. A single base is all that separates this from a far larger clone, so a read error is likely. Trimming pared 3 bases from V and 10 bases from J, leaving 19 bases between. The germline gives CDR1 MNHNS, CDR2 SASEGT. The CDR3 spans 15 residues. This entry comes from a study of prognosis after radiotherapy for stage I lung cancer. Study-level background: Patients numbered about a dozen men and about 6 women, aged roughly 53 to 84 with a median of 74.5 years.

By two-round multiplex PCR, the TCR beta CDR3 was amplified from genomic DNA. Amplification during the initial PCR round employed primers specific to each TRBV and TRBJ gene. TCRdb processed the multiplex PCR reads anew with MiXCR; each CDR3 protein has one entry. This table has fewer than 20,000 distinct CDR3 sequences, roughly 45% appearing once. Study-level points and caveats: Post-therapy Shannon entropy was lower in patients developing distant metastases following stereotactic body radiation therapy.

Node negativity on CT and PET/CT was present in all patients, alongside an absence of prior chemotherapy, radiotherapy or other malignancies. The sequence was collected from a donor aged 50 or older with non-small cell lung cancer. The chain carries TRBV6-1 and TRBJ2-1, with D possibly being TRBD1 (5 bases). Source: PBMCs, taken before or after stereotactic body radiation therapy (not recorded which). The chain's CDR3 is CASSDSMAGPGEQFF. CDR3 nucleotides: TGTGCCAGCAGTGACTCGATGGCAGGCCCAGGGGAGCAGTTCTTC.